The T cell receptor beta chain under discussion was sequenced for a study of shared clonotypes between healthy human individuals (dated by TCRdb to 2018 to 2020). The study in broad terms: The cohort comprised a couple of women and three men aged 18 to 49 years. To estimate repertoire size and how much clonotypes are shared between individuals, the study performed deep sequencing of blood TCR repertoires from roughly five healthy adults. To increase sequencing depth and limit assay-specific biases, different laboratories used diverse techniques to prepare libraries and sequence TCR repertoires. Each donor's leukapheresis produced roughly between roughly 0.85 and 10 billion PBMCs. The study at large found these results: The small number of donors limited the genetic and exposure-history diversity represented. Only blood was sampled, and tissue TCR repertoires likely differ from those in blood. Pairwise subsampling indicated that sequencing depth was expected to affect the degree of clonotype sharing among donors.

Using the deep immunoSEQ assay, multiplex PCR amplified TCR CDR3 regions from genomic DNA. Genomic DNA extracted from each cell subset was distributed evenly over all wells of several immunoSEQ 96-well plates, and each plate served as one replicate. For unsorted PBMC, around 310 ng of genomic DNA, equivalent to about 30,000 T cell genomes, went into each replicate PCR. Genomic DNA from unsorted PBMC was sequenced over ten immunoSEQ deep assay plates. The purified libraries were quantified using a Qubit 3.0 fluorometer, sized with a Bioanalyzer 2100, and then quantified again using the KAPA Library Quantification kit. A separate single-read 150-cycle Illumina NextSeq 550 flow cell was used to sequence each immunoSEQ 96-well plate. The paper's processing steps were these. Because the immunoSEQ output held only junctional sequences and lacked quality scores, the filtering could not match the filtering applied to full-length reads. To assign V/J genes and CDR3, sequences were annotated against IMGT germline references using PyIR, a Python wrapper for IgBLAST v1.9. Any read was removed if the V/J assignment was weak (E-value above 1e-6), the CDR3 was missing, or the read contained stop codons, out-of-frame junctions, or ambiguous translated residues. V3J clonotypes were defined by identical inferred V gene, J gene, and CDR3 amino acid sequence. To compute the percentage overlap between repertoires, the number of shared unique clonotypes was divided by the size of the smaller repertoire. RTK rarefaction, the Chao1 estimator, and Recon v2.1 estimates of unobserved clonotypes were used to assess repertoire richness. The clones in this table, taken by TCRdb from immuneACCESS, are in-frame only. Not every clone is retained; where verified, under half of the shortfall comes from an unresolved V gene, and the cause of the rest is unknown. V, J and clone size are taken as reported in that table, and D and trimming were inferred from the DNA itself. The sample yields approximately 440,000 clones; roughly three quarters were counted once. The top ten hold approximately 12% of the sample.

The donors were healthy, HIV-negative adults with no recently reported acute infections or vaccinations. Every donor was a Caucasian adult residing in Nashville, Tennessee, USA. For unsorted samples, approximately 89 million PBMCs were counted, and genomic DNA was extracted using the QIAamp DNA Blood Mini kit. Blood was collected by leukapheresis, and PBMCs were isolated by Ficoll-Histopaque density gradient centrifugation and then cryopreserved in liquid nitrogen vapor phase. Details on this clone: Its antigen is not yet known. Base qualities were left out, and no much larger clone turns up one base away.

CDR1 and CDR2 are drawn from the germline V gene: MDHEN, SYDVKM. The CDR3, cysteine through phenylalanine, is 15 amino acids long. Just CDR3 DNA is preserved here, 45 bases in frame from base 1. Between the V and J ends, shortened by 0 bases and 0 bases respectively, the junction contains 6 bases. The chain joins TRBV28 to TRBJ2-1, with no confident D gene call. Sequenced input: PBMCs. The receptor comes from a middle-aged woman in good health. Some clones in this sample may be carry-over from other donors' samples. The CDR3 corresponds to CASSLWSSSYNEQFF. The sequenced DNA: TGTGCCAGCAGTTTATGGTCTAGCTCCTACAATGAGCAGTTCTTC. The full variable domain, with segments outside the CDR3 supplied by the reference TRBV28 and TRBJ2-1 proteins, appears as DVKVTQSSRYLVKRTGEKVFLECVQDMDHENMFWYRQDPGLGLRLIYFSYDVKMKEKGDIPEGYSVSREKKERFSLILESASTNQTSMYLCASSLWSSSYNEQFFGPGTRLTVL.